Below are 21 T cell receptor beta chains sequenced from a single sample in a study of blood T cell repertoires in COVID-19. Sequencing was performed with immunoSEQ multiplex PCR; in TCRdb, only in-frame clones are kept and a portion is missing. The data show over 130,000 clones, 75% to 90% seen once. Sample: peripheral blood. The receptors stem from a man in his sixties with active or convalescent COVID-19.

With respect to this clone: Other DNA sequences in the sample encode the same CDR3. V is TRBV7-9 and J is TRBJ1-2; D gene ambiguous. The ends were cut back, 5 bases at V and 4 bases at J, with 14 bases in the middle. Germline V lookup: CDR1 SEHNR, CDR2 FQNEAQ (reference sequence). CDR3 size: 14 residues. CDR3 nucleotide sequence: TGTGCCAGCAGCCTCTCCTCGGTTTCCTATGGCTACACCTTC. Translating it yields CASSLSSVSYGYTF.

The V gene is TRBV5-1, the J gene TRBJ2-3, with TRBD1 matching over 9 bases. There are 15 residues in the CDR3. V dropped 2 bases and J dropped 1; count of bases not matched to a gene: 2. CDR1 is SGHRS and CDR2 is YFSETQ in the germline V gene. CDR3 protein: CASSFRDRGTDTQYF. The CDR3 DNA sequence: TGCGCCAGCAGCTTCCGGGACAGGGGCACAGATACGCAGTATTTT.

The V call is TRBV3-1 (or the pseudogene TRBV3-2), the J call TRBJ2-1; D remains ambiguous. Germline lookup yields CDR1 LGHDT and CDR2 YNNKEL (reference sequence). This CDR3 has 16 residues. V lost 2 bases and J 5 bases, leaving 16 bases between the germline ends. CDR3 in DNA: TGTGCCAGCAGCCAATTGGCTAGGATGTCCCACAATGAGCAGTTCTTC. The encoded protein is CASSQLARMSHNEQFF.

The V call is TRBV19, the J call TRBJ2-1; D call uncertain. With 0 bases removed from V and 0 bases from J, the gap between germline ends came to 6 bases. The CDR3 has 15 residues. The V gene's germline CDR1 is LNHDA and CDR2 SQIVND (reference sequence). CDR3 protein: CASSIDPSSYNEQFF. The CDR3 DNA reads TGTGCCAGTAGTATAGACCCTAGCTCCTACAATGAGCAGTTCTTC.

This chain joins TRBV4-1 and TRBJ2-7; 8 nucleotides line up with TRBD1. The V segment lost 4 bases and the J segment 0 bases; nucleotides outside the gene matches: 8. The CDR3 sequence is 16 residues long. Germline assignment: CDR1 MGHRA and CDR2 YSYEKL. CDR3 loop: CASSPGQGPTSYEQYF. The CDR3 nucleotides are TGCGCCAGCAGCCCCGGACAGGGTCCCACCTCCTACGAGCAGTACTTC.

This clone was counted a single time. CDR3 region: CASSPQGFGQYF. CDR3 nucleotides: TGTGCCAGCAGTCCGCAGGGTTTCGGGCAGTACTTC. This chain connects TRBV28 to TRBJ2-7; D possibly corresponds to TRBD1 (5 bases). V was clipped by 5 bases and J by 9 bases, with 14 bases between them. Germline loops: CDR1 MDHEN, CDR2 SYDVKM. The CDR3 totals 12 residues. Full variable domain (missing parts from reference TRBV28 and TRBJ2-7): DVKVTQSSRYLVKRTGEKVFLECVQDMDHENMFWYRQDPGLGLRLIYFSYDVKMKEKGDIPEGYSVSREKKERFSLILESASTNQTSMYLCASSPQGFGQYFGPGTRLTVT.

CDR3: CASSYGTALYGYTF. CDR3 coding DNA: TGTGCCAGCAGCTACGGGACAGCTCTCTATGGCTACACCTTC. The chain carries TRBV7-2 and TRBJ1-2, with 7 bases fitting TRBD1. There are 14 residues in the CDR3. V trimming: 4 bases; J trimming: 4 bases; junction bases outside the gene matches: 6. The V gene's germline CDR1 is SGHTA and CDR2 FQGNSA. The whole variable domain, filled in from reference TRBV7-2 and TRBJ1-2, reads GAGVSQSPSNKVTEKGKDVELRCDPISGHTALYWYRQSLGQGLEFLIYFQGNSAPDKSGLPSDRFSAERTGGSVSTLTIQRTQQEDSAVYLCASSYGTALYGYTFGSGTRLTVV.

This sequence joins TRBV29-1 and TRBJ2-3, with 8 bases matching TRBD2. The CDR3 totals 13 residues. The junction had 6 bases not matched to a gene; V was cut back by 7 bases and J by 3 bases. Germline CDR1 and CDR2: SQVTM and ANQGSEA. This CDR3 is CSGGSGSTDTQYF. In DNA form, the CDR3 reads TGCAGCGGGGGGAGCGGGAGTACAGATACGCAGTATTTT.

This chain joins TRBV3-1 (or the pseudogene TRBV3-2) and TRBJ1-3; TRBD1 is a possible D gene (5 bases). The CDR3 contains 16 residues. Trimming stripped 3 bases from V and 10 bases from J, with 22 bases between. Germline V gene sequence: CDR1 LGHDT, CDR2 YNNKEL (reference sequence). In DNA, the CDR3 is TGTGCCAGCAGCCACACCGGGACGGGAGAATTTTGGACCATATATTTT. Translating it yields CASSHTGTGEFWTIYF.

The chain is built from TRBV12-3 or TRBV12-4 and TRBJ1-2, with TRBD1 as a possible D gene (5 bases). CDR3 length: 13 residues. Trimming took 2 bases from V and 4 from J, leaving 8 bases between them. For the CDR3, the DNA is TGTGCCAGCAGTTTAAAGGGGATCTATGGCTACACCTTC. The encoded protein is CASSLKGIYGYTF.

The chain has TRBV5-4 and TRBJ1-2; D might be TRBD1 (6 bases). V was shortened by 4 bases and J by 3 bases, with 19 bases between the two germline ends. CDR1 and CDR2 from the germline V gene are SGHNT and YYREEE (reference sequence). This CDR3 spans 16 amino acids. The CDR3 loop is CASSVPRGGQYYGYTF. CDR3 coding DNA: TGTGCCAGCAGCGTACCCCGCGGAGGACAGTACTATGGCTACACCTTC.

The genes are TRBV4-1 and TRBJ2-7, with 9 bases aligning to TRBD1. V trimming: 4 bases; J trimming: 2 bases; junction bases outside the gene matches: 3. CDR1 and CDR2 (germline): MGHRA, YSYEKL. The CDR3 is 14 residues long. The CDR3 is CASSPRQGAYEQYF. The CDR3 DNA reads as TGCGCCAGCAGCCCCAGACAGGGGGCCTACGAGCAGTACTTC.

V is TRBV20-1 and J is TRBJ1-2; 7 positions match TRBD1. CDR1 and CDR2 (germline): DFQATT, SNEGSKA (reference sequence). Trimming cost V 6 bases and J 8 bases; bases outside gene matches: 6. The CDR3 runs 11 residues. CDR3 residues: CSAGDSRGYTF. The CDR3 DNA is TGCAGTGCCGGGGACAGTCGGGGCTACACCTTC.

The CDR3 here is CSVTTSGRNTQYF. The CDR3 nucleotides are TGCAGCGTTACGACTAGCGGGAGAAATACGCAGTATTTT. The chain is built from TRBV29-1 and TRBJ2-3, with 12 bases matching TRBD2. This CDR3 spans 13 amino acids. The V gene's germline CDR1 is SQVTM and CDR2 ANQGSEA. V was pared by 5 bases and J by 7 bases, with 4 bases of the junction left unmatched.

To note about this clone: This sample includes further DNA sequences coding for the same CDR3. The V and J genes are TRBV18 and TRBJ1-5; 7 bases line up with TRBD1. In germline, CDR1 is KGHSH, CDR2 LQKENI. V gave up 6 bases and J gave up 4 bases; unmatched junction bases: 3. The length of the CDR3 is 13 residues. CDR3 coding DNA: TGTGCCAGCTCCCCGGGACAGAATCAGCCCCAGCATTTT. Translation: CASSPGQNQPQHF.

The CDR3 sequence: CASSQGTYSTDTQYF. In DNA, the CDR3 is TGTGCCAGCAGCCAGGGGACATATAGCACAGATACGCAGTATTTT. The rearrangement uses TRBV11-3 and TRBJ2-3; D is perhaps TRBD1 (6 bases). V gave up 5 bases and J gave up 0 bases, with 12 bases separating them. This CDR3 is built from 15 residues. CDR1 is SGHNT and CDR2 is YENEEA in the germline V gene.

The chain carries TRBV6-5 and TRBJ1-2; 7 nucleotides line up with TRBD1. The trim removed 6 bases at V and 8 bases at J, leaving 6 bases unmatched. Per germline, CDR1 MNHEY and CDR2 SVGAGI. The CDR3 runs 12 residues. CDR3 nucleotide sequence: TGTGCCAGCAGGGGACAGTCCCGGGGCTACACCTTC. Amino acids: CASRGQSRGYTF.

V usage is TRBV7-9 and J usage is TRBJ1-2, with 10 bases aligning to TRBD1. The CDR3 is made up of 15 amino acids. CDR1 is SEHNR and CDR2 is FQNEAQ in the germline V gene (reference sequence). The junction had 8 bases not matched to a gene; V was cut back by 6 bases and J by 4 bases. CDR3 protein: CASRKGQGDFYGYTF. DNA for the CDR3: TGTGCCAGCAGGAAAGGACAGGGGGATTTCTATGGCTACACCTTC. The full variable domain, rest sourced from reference TRBV7-9 and TRBJ1-2, is DTGVSQNPRHKITKRGQNVTFRCDPISEHNRLYWYRQTLGQGPEFLTYFQNEAQLEKSRLLSDRFSAERPKGSFSTLEIQRTEQGDSAMYLCASRKGQGDFYGYTFGSGTRLTVV.

This chain joins TRBV6-4 and TRBJ2-1, with 7 bases matching TRBD1. J was trimmed by 2 bases and V by 0 bases; bases with no gene match: 4. The CDR3 has 16 amino acids. Germline V gene sequence: CDR1 MRHNA, CDR2 SNTAGT. DNA of the CDR3: TGTGCCAGCAGTGACTCGGCGGACAGGACCTACAATGAGCAGTTCTTC. This gives the protein CASSDSADRTYNEQFF.

The chain employs TRBV7-2 and TRBJ2-5; 8 nucleotides match TRBD2. The CDR3 covers 14 residues. From germline, CDR1 is SGHTA and CDR2 FQGNSA. The V segment lost 4 bases and the J segment 9 bases; nucleotides outside the gene matches: 10. The CDR3: CASSSRGPGGAQYF. As DNA, the CDR3 is TGTGCCAGCAGCTCGCGTGGGCCGGGAGGGGCCCAGTACTTC.

The chain is built from TRBV5-4 and TRBJ2-1, with a weak D call TRBD2 (7 bases). CDR1 and CDR2 (germline): SGHNT, YYREEE (reference sequence). Trimming took 0 bases from V and 1 from J, leaving 11 bases between them. There are 16 residues in the CDR3. CDR3 DNA sequence: TGTGCCAGCAGCTTGGTGGCGGGGGCGTCCTACAATGAGCAGTTCTTC. Protein sequence: CASSLVAGASYNEQFF.